One and the same sample provided the 26 T cell receptor beta chains below, sequenced in a study of cytomegalovirus exposure and HLA in healthy donors. Generated by immunoSEQ multiplex PCR, the TCRdb table keeps only in-frame clones and is missing some. The sample lists under 200,000 clones, approximately 87% seen once, with 4.5% to 7% in the top ten. Sample: PBMCs. These receptors all come from a woman in her twenties or thirties in good health and CMV-seronegative.

The V gene is TRBV5-1, the J gene TRBJ1-5, with D possibly TRBD1 on 6 matching bases. The CDR3 contains 13 residues. V lost 3 bases to trimming and J lost 7 bases, with 11 bases between them. Germline CDR1 and CDR2: SGHRS and YFSETQ. The DNA for the CDR3 is TGCGCCAGCAGCTCACAGGGTGGGCAGCCCCAGCATTTT. Translation: CASSSQGGQPQHF.

V is TRBV5-5 and J is TRBJ1-1; TRBD1 is a possible D gene (6 bases). Per germline, CDR1 SGHKS and CDR2 YYEKEE (reference sequence). This CDR3 comprises 14 residues. Trimming shortened V by 2 bases and J by 2 bases, and 10 bases separated the two germline ends. CDR3 protein: CASSFGQLNTEAFF. The CDR3 DNA sequence: TGTGCCAGCAGCTTCGGACAGCTTAACACTGAAGCTTTCTTT.

V is TRBV30 and J is TRBJ2-7, with 13 bases fitting TRBD2. The CDR3 runs 15 residues. V dropped 0 bases and J dropped 5; count of bases not matched to a gene: 4. The germline gives CDR1 GTSNPN, CDR2 SVGIG (reference sequence). Here the CDR3 DNA reads TGTGCCTGGAGTGTACTGACTAGCGGGAGGCACGAGCAGTACTTC. Its protein product is CAWSVLTSGRHEQYF. Full variable domain (rest looked up from reference TRBV30 and TRBJ2-7): SQTIHQWPATLVQPVGSPLSLECTVEGTSNPNLYWYRQAAGRGLQLLFYSVGIGQISSEVPQNLSASRPQDRQFILSSKKLLLSDSGFYLCAWSVLTSGRHEQYFGPGTRLTVT.

The chain couples TRBV9 to TRBJ2-6, with D possibly being TRBD1 (6 bases). The CDR3 is 16 amino acids. The germline V and J ends were trimmed by 4 bases and 2 bases, with 13 bases remaining between them. The germline CDR1 and CDR2 sequences are SGDLS and YYNGEE. CDR3 nucleotide sequence: TGTGCCAGCAGCCCAAGGGACACAGCTGGGGCCAACGTCCTGACTTTC. Protein: CASSPRDTAGANVLTF.

The V call is TRBV4-1, the J call TRBJ2-7, with D perhaps TRBD1 (6 bases). Germline assignment: CDR1 MGHRA and CDR2 YSYEKL. V was clipped by 2 bases and J by 6 bases, with 23 bases between them. The CDR3 spans 17 residues. Written as DNA, the CDR3 is TGCGCCAGCAGCCAACCTAGGGTGGGCCAGGGGTATAGCGAGCAGTACTTC. Protein product: CASSQPRVGQGYSEQYF.

This chain links TRBV6-6 with TRBJ1-5; D is undetermined. With 3 bases removed from V and 1 base from J, the gap between germline ends came to 10 bases. The CDR3 has 15 amino acids. Germline V gene data show CDR1 as MNHNY and CDR2 as SVGAGI (reference sequence). In DNA form, the CDR3 reads TGTGCCAGCAGTTATGAACGGACGAGCAATCAGCCCCAGCATTTT. This codes for CASSYERTSNQPQHF.

The rearrangement uses TRBV18 and TRBJ2-7; 8 bases align to TRBD1. The J segment lost 5 bases and the V segment lost 3 bases, leaving 9 bases of the junction unmatched. Germline V lookup: CDR1 KGHSH, CDR2 LQKENI. The CDR3 consists of 15 residues. CDR3 amino acids: CASSPELTGVDEQYF. In nucleotides, the CDR3 is TGTGCCAGCTCACCTGAATTGACAGGGGTCGACGAGCAGTACTTC.

The chain joins TRBV9 to TRBJ1-2; maybe TRBD1 (5 bases). The germline V gene has CDR1 SGDLS and CDR2 YYNGEE. V lost 0 bases and J lost 5, with 11 bases in between. The CDR3 extends over 14 amino acids. CDR3: CASSVGLGRYGYTF. DNA of the CDR3: TGTGCCAGCAGCGTAGGCCTGGGGCGGTATGGCTACACCTTC.

CDR3 sequence: CASSFGTVNTGELFF. CDR3 DNA sequence: TGTGCCAGCAGCTTCGGGACGGTCAACACCGGGGAGCTGTTTTTT. This chain connects TRBV7-3 to TRBJ2-2; D may be TRBD1 or TRBD2 (5 bases each). CDR3 size: 15 residues. Deletions cut 3 bases from V and 2 bases from J, with 10 bases between. In germline, CDR1 is SGHTA, CDR2 FQGTGA. Full variable domain (rest looked up from reference TRBV7-3 and TRBJ2-2): GAGVSQTPSNKVTEKGKYVELRCDPISGHTALYWYRQSLGQGPEFLIYFQGTGAADDSGLPNDRFFAVRPEGSVSTLKIQRTERGDSAVYLCASSFGTVNTGELFFGEGSRLTVL.

This chain connects TRBV11-2 to TRBJ2-3; 7 positions match TRBD1. CDR3 length equals 15 residues. The germline V gene has CDR1 SGHAT and CDR2 FQNNGV. Trimming took 1 base from V and 1 from J; bases not matched to a gene: 2. The CDR3 here is CASSLAQGGTDTQYF. The DNA of the CDR3 is TGTGCCAGCAGCTTAGCGCAGGGGGGCACAGATACGCAGTATTTT.

V gene TRBV6-5 combines with J gene TRBJ2-3; 7 bases align to TRBD1. The CDR3 runs 16 residues. Looked up from germline, CDR1 is MNHEY and CDR2 is SVGAGI. Trimming at V came to 4 bases and at J to 0 bases, leaving 7 bases not matched to a gene. In DNA form, the CDR3 reads TGTGCCAGCAGTTCGAACAGGGGCTGGAGCACAGATACGCAGTATTTT. Its translation is CASSSNRGWSTDTQYF.

This clone was recorded many times. The gene calls are TRBV2 and TRBJ1-5; D not certain. The CDR3 runs 14 residues. Germline V gives CDR1 SNHLY, CDR2 FYNNEI. V was shortened by 4 bases and J by 7 bases, with 14 bases between the two germline ends. The CDR3 DNA sequence: TGTGCCAGCAGTGCACGACAAGCGGGACAGCCCCAGCATTTT. Amino acids: CASSARQAGQPQHF.

The chain carries TRBV27 and TRBJ2-7; D gene ambiguous. The germline V gene encodes CDR1 MNHEY and CDR2 SMNVEV (reference sequence). V was shortened by 2 bases and J by 5 bases, with 16 bases between the two germline ends. The length of the CDR3 is 15 residues. The CDR3 DNA sequence: TGTGCCAGCAGTTTAAACCCCCCTCAGGCAAACGAGCAGTACTTC. Translated, it gives CASSLNPPQANEQYF.

CDR3 DNA sequence: TGTGCCAGCAGTGAATGGGGTAGCGGGAAAAACATTCAGTACTTC. This codes for CASSEWGSGKNIQYF. The rearrangement links TRBV25-1 to TRBJ2-4, with 7 bases matching TRBD2. This CDR3 is 15 amino acids long. CDR1 and CDR2 from the germline V gene are MGHDK and SYGVNS. With V trimmed by 1 base and J by 4 bases, 4 bases remained unmatched.

This clone appeared a few times. At the DNA level, this CDR3 is encoded by other sequences in the same sample as well. The chain uses TRBV9 and TRBJ1-2, with D perhaps matching TRBD1 (6 bases). V lost 0 bases and J 0 bases, leaving 9 bases between the germline ends. This CDR3 has 15 amino acids. The germline gives CDR1 SGDLS, CDR2 YYNGEE. DNA of the CDR3: TGTGCCAGCAGCGTAGGCAGGGGAGCTAACTATGGCTACACCTTC. It yields the protein CASSVGRGANYGYTF.

V is TRBV12-5 and J is TRBJ1-2, with 9 bases fitting TRBD1. Germline assignment: CDR1 LGHNT and CDR2 FRNRAP. The CDR3 is 17 residues long. Trimming cost V 3 bases and J 4 bases; bases outside gene matches: 12. CDR3 sequence reads: CASGFHIRQGDFYGYTF. The CDR3 region has the DNA TGTGCTAGTGGTTTTCACATCCGACAGGGGGACTTCTATGGCTACACCTTC. The whole variable domain, remainder taken from reference TRBV12-5 and TRBJ1-2, is DARVTQTPRHKVTEMGQEVTMRCQPILGHNTVFWYRQTMMQGLELLAYFRNRAPLDDSGMPKDRFSAEMPDATLATLKIQPSEPRDSAVYFCASGFHIRQGDFYGYTFGSGTRLTVV.

The chain recombines TRBV20-1 with TRBJ1-5; TRBD1 is a possible D gene (5 bases). Germline CDR1 DFQATT, CDR2 SNEGSKA (reference sequence). The CDR3 runs to 10 residues. Deletions cut 5 bases from V and 7 bases from J, with 6 bases between. CDR3 DNA: TGCAGTGCTGGGGACCAGCCCCAGCATTTT. Protein product: CSAGDQPQHF.

The chain is built from TRBV15 and TRBJ1-5; D gene uncertain. CDR1 and CDR2 from the germline V gene are LNHNV and YYDKDF (reference sequence). The CDR3 length is 13 residues. Trimming took off 0 bases at V and 7 bases at J, with 7 bases between the two ends. The CDR3 loop is CATSRDRGQPQHF. CDR3 in DNA: TGTGCCACCAGCAGAGATAGAGGCCAGCCCCAGCATTTT.

The J gene is TRBJ2-7, the V gene TRBV7-9, with 7 bases that match TRBD1. The ends lost 5 bases at V and 3 bases at J; junction bases unmatched: 13. CDR3 length: 16 amino acids. Germline loops: CDR1 SEHNR, CDR2 FQNEAQ (reference sequence). CDR3 amino acids: CASSSTRGQAYYEQYF. The DNA of the CDR3 is TGTGCCAGCAGCAGTACCAGAGGACAGGCATACTACGAGCAGTACTTC.

The CDR3 sequence is CASSPLGTGGNEQYF. The CDR3 DNA is TGTGCCAGCAGCCCACTAGGGACAGGGGGAAATGAGCAGTACTTC. V gene TRBV11-2 combines with J gene TRBJ2-7; 11 nucleotides line up with TRBD1. Trimming at V came to 5 bases and at J to 7 bases, leaving 10 bases not matched to a gene. Germline CDR1 and CDR2: SGHAT and FQNNGV. The CDR3 is made up of 15 amino acids.

The chain recombines TRBV30 with TRBJ2-7; D perhaps matches TRBD1 (5 bases). The CDR3 has 15 amino acids. The V end was cut by 3 bases, the J end by 3 bases, with 18 bases between. Germline values: CDR1 GTSNPN, CDR2 SVGIG (reference sequence). The CDR3 DNA reads TGTGCCTGGAGCCAGGGAACGGCTGACTTCTACGAGCAGTACTTC. It specifies CAWSQGTADFYEQYF.

V usage is TRBV6-5 and J usage is TRBJ1-2, with D possibly matching TRBD1 (6 bases). The germline gives CDR1 MNHEY, CDR2 SVGAGI. Trimming stripped 0 bases from V and 0 bases from J, with 8 bases between. The CDR3 contains 15 residues. CDR3 sequence: CASSYSGQANYGYTF. CDR3 DNA sequence: TGTGCCAGCAGTTACTCGGGACAAGCTAACTATGGCTACACCTTC.

V is TRBV4-3 and J is TRBJ2-7; possible D gene TRBD2, 6 bases. V lost 1 base to trimming and J lost 0 bases, with 16 bases between them. Germline loops: CDR1 LGHNA, CDR2 YSLEER. The CDR3 runs 17 residues. CDR3 amino acids: CASSQGFGGLSSYEQYF. The CDR3 coding sequence is TGCGCCAGCAGCCAAGGTTTCGGGGGTCTGAGCTCCTACGAGCAGTACTTC.

In its sample, this clone was seen a few times. This chain links TRBV28 with TRBJ2-3, with D unresolved. Trimming shortened V by 7 bases and J by 5 bases, and 19 bases separated the two germline ends. Germline V gene data show CDR1 as MDHEN and CDR2 as SYDVKM. The CDR3 extends over 15 amino acids. CDR3 bases: TGTGCCAGCAACTCACGGACGGGCCCCGGAGATACGCAGTATTTT. Translation gives CASNSRTGPGDTQYF.

The sample holds one count of this clone. The chain is built from TRBV6-1 and TRBJ2-7; D not certain. V lost 2 bases and J lost 3, with 5 bases in between. From germline, CDR1 is MNHNS and CDR2 SASEGT. The CDR3 has 12 amino acids. DNA of the CDR3: TGTGCCAGCAGTGAAAAGCGCTACGAGCAGTACTTC. This codes for CASSEKRYEQYF.

The J gene is TRBJ1-4, the V gene TRBV6-5; D is uncertain. Germline CDR1 is MNHEY and CDR2 is SVGAGI. This CDR3 contains 14 residues. The V end lost 2 bases, the J end lost 4 bases, and 8 bases lay between the germline ends. CDR3 sequence: CASSYRRFNEKLFF. CDR3 DNA: TGTGCCAGCAGTTACAGGAGATTTAATGAAAAACTGTTTTTT.